A selection of T cell receptor beta chains follows, all from one sample in a study of blood T cell repertoires in COVID-19. Clones were sequenced by immunoSEQ multiplex PCR, and TCRdb holds only the in-frame ones, with some missing. The sample records about 150,000 clones, approximately 80% being singletons. Specimen: peripheral blood. The receptors here all came from a man aged 70 or older with acute or convalescent COVID-19. CDR3s include the opening cysteine and the closing phenylalanine or tryptophan. A D gene is named only where the DNA matches it firmly. For some rows the clone size is stated as once, few or many, or as a class when expanded; others skip it.

V	J	D	size	CDR3	DNA
TRBV5-1	TRBJ2-5	.	.	CASSLEGWQETQYF	TGCGCCAGCAGCTTAGAGGGTTGGCAAGAGACCCAGTACTTC
TRBV5-1	TRBJ1-4	TRBD1	.	CASSLGTGGLGNEKLFF	TGCGCCAGCAGCTTGGGGACAGGGGGCTTGGGTAATGAAAAACTGTTTTTT
TRBV19	TRBJ1-5	.	.	CASSIPWGVTNQPQHF	TGTGCCAGTAGTATACCGTGGGGAGTCACCAATCAGCCCCAGCATTTT
TRBV18	TRBJ1-3	.	once	CASSPQGYGNTIYF	TGTGCCAGCTCACCACAGGGGTATGGAAACACCATATATTTT
TRBV5-1	TRBJ1-4	.	.	CASSWVGAVREKLFF	TGCGCCAGCAGCTGGGTAGGGGCAGTAAGGGAAAAACTGTTTTTT
TRBV5-1	TRBJ2-7	.	.	CASSGQGGTYEQYF	TGCGCCAGCAGTGGGCAGGGTGGCACCTACGAGCAGTACTTC
TRBV30	TRBJ2-3	TRBD2	.	CAWSSGSGGTDTQYF	TGTGCCTGGAGTAGTGGTAGCGGGGGCACAGATACGCAGTATTTT
TRBV6-1	TRBJ2-3	.	.	CASSERFVAGLRADTQYF	TGTGCCAGCAGTGAAAGGTTCGTTGCGGGGCTTAGGGCAGATACGCAGTATTTT
TRBV3-1/TRBV3-2	TRBJ1-2	.	.	CASSQFAGFDGYTF	TGTGCCAGCAGCCAATTCGCAGGGTTTGATGGCTACACCTTC
TRBV3-1/TRBV3-2	TRBJ1-1	.	.	CASSQARANTEAFF	TGTGCCAGCAGCCAAGCCAGGGCCAACACTGAAGCTTTCTTT
TRBV7-6	TRBJ2-3	TRBD2	.	CASSPMTSGSTDTQYF	TGTGCCAGCAGCCCGATGACTAGCGGGAGCACAGATACGCAGTATTTT
TRBV5-1	TRBJ2-7	.	.	CASSLGQASYEQYF	TGCGCCAGCAGCTTGGGACAGGCCTCCTACGAGCAGTACTTC
TRBV27	TRBJ2-5	.	.	CASSFRAAQETQYF	TGTGCCAGCAGTTTTCGAGCCGCGCAAGAGACCCAGTACTTC
TRBV7-9	TRBJ2-6	.	once	CASSNGRGSGANVLTF	TGTGCCAGCAGCAACGGACGGGGTTCTGGGGCCAACGTCCTGACTTTC
TRBV3-1/TRBV3-2	TRBJ2-5	.	.	CASSPTPTVETQYF	TGTGCCAGCAGCCCGACCCCTACAGTGGAGACCCAGTACTTC
TRBV30	TRBJ1-6	.	.	CAYTGTPGFGSSPLHF	TGTGCCTACACAGGGACCCCGGGGTTCGGTAGTTCACCCCTCCACTTT
TRBV12-3/TRBV12-4	TRBJ1-1	.	.	CASRSGAEAFF	TGTGCCAGCAGGTCGGGTGCAGAAGCTTTCTTT
TRBV18	TRBJ2-7	TRBD1	.	CASSPGQGTYEQYF	TGTGCCAGCTCACCTGGACAGGGAACCTACGAGCAGTACTTC
TRBV5-6	TRBJ2-6	.	.	CASSLSAAGANVLTF	TGTGCCAGCAGCTTGTCCGCAGCTGGGGCCAACGTCCTGACTTTC
TRBV5-4	TRBJ2-1	TRBD1	.	CASSTGQGNNEQFF	TGTGCCAGCAGCACGGGACAGGGGAACAATGAGCAGTTCTTC
TRBV7-9	TRBJ2-1	TRBD2	.	CASSPPWTSGGLNEQFF	TGTGCCAGCAGCCCCCCCTGGACTAGCGGGGGGCTCAATGAGCAGTTCTTC
TRBV5-8	TRBJ1-1	.	few	CASLANTEAFF	TGTGCCAGCTTAGCGAACACTGAAGCTTTCTTT